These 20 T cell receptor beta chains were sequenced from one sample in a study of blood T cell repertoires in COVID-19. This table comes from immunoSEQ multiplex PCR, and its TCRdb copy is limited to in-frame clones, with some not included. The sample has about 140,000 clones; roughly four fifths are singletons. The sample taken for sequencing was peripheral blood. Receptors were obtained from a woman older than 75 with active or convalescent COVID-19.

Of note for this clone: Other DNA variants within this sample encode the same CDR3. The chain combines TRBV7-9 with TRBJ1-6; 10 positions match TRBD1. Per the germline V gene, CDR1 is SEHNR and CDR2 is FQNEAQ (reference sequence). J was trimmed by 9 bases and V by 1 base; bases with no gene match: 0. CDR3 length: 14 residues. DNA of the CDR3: TGTGCCAGCAGCTTAGGGGACAGGGGTTCACCCCTCCACTTT. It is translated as CASSLGDRGSPLHF. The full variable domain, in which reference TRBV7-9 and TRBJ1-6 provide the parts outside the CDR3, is DTGVSQNPRHKITKRGQNVTFRCDPISEHNRLYWYRQTLGQGPEFLTYFQNEAQLEKSRLLSDRFSAERPKGSFSTLEIQRTEQGDSAMYLCASSLGDRGSPLHFGNGTRLTVT.

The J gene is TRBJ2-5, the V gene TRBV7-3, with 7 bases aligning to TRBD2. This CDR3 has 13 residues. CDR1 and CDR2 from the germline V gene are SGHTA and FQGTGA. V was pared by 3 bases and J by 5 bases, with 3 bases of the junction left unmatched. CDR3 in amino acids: CASSFGGRETQYF. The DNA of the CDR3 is TGTGCCAGCAGCTTCGGGGGGAGGGAGACCCAGTACTTC.

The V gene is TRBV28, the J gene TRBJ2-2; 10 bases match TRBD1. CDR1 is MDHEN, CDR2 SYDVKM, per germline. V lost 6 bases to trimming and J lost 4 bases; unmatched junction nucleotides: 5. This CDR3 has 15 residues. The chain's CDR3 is CASRDRGRITGELFF. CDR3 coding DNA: TGTGCCAGCAGAGACAGGGGGCGGATCACCGGGGAGCTGTTTTTT.

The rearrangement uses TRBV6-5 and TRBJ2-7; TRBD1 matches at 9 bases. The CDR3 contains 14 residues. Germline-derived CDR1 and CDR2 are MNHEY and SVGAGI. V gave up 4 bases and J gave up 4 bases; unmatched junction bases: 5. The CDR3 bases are TGTGCCAGCAGTTCACAGGGGGCTCGGTACGAGCAGTACTTC. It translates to CASSSQGARYEQYF.

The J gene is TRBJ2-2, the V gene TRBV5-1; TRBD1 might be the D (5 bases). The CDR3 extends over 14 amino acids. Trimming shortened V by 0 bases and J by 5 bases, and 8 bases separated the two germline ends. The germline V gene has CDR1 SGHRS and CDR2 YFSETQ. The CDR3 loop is CASSLGGQTGELFF. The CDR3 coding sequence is TGCGCCAGCAGCTTGGGGGGCCAGACCGGGGAGCTGTTTTTT. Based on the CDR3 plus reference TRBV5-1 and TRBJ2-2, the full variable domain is KAGVTQTPRYLIKTRGQQVTLSCSPISGHRSVSWYQQTPGQGLQFLFEYFSETQRNKGNFPGRFSGRQFSNSRSEMNVSTLELGDSALYLCASSLGGQTGELFFGEGSRLTVL.

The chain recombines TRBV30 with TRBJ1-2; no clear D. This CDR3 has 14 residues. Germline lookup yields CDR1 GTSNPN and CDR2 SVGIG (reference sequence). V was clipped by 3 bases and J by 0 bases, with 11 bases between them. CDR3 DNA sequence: TGTGCCTGGAGCGTCGGACTGTCTAACTATGGCTACACCTTC. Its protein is CAWSVGLSNYGYTF.

CDR3 sequence: CATSRGISNQPQHF. CDR3 bases: TGTGCCACCAGCAGGGGCATAAGCAATCAGCCCCAGCATTTT. The chain employs TRBV15 and TRBJ1-5; D unresolved. Germline V CDR1 and CDR2: LNHNV, YYDKDF (reference sequence). The CDR3 is 14 amino acids. V lost 3 bases to trimming and J lost 1 base, with 7 bases between them.

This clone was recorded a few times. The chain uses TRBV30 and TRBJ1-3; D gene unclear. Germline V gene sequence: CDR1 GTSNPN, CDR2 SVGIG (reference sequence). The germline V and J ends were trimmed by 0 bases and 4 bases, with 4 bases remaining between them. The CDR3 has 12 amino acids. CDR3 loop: CAWSVQGNTIYF. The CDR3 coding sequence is TGTGCCTGGAGTGTACAGGGAAACACCATATATTTT.

CDR3: CASSQGDRTSSNQPQHF. DNA of the CDR3: TGCGCCAGCAGCCAAGGGGACAGGACCTCGAGCAATCAGCCCCAGCATTTT. The chain links TRBV4-1 to TRBJ1-5, with 8 bases aligning to TRBD1. Trimming at V came to 1 base and at J to 1 base, leaving 6 bases not matched to a gene. CDR1 is MGHRA, CDR2 YSYEKL, per germline. CDR3 length: 17 residues.

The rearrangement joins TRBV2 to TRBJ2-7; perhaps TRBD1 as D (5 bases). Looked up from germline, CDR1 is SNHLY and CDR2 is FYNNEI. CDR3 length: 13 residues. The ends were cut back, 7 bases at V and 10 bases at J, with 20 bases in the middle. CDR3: CASNRASQGSQYF. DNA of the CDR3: TGTGCCAGCAATCGGGCATCGCAGGGTTCCCAGTACTTC.

The CDR3 DNA reads TGTGCCAGCAGCACAAGGGGCTATGGCTACACCTTC. Protein: CASSTRGYGYTF. J is TRBJ1-2 and V is TRBV7-8; a weak D match, TRBD1 (5 bases). There are 12 residues in the CDR3. Germline values: CDR1 SGHVS, CDR2 FQNEAQ. The germline V and J ends were trimmed by 5 bases and 4 bases, with 8 bases remaining between them.

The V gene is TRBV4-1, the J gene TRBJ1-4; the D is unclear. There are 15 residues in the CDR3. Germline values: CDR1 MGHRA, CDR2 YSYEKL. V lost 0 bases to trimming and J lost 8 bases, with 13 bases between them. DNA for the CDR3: TGCGCCAGCAGCCAAGAGTGGTGGGCAGGCGAAAAACTGTTTTTT. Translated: CASSQEWWAGEKLFF.

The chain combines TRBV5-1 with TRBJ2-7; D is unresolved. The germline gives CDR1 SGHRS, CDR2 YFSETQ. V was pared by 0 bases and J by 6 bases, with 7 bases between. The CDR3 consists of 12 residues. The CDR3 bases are TGCGCCAGCAGCTTGGTGCCGGGCGAGCAGTACTTC. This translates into CASSLVPGEQYF.

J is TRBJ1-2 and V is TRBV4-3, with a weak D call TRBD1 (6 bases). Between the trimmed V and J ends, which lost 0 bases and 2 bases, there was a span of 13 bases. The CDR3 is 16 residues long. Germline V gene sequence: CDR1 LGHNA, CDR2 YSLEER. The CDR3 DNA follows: TGCGCCAGCAGCCAAGATATCCTTACAGGGAACTATGGCTACACCTTC. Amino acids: CASSQDILTGNYGYTF.

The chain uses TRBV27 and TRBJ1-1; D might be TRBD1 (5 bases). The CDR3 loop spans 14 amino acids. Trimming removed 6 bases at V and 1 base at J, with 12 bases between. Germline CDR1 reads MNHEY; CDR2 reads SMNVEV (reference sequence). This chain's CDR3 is CASRYQGWNTEAFF. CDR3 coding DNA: TGTGCCAGCAGATACCAGGGTTGGAACACTGAAGCTTTCTTT.

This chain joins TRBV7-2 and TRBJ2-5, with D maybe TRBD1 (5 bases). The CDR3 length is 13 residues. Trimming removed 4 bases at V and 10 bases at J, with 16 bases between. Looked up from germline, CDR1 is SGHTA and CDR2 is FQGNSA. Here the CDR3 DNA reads TGTGCCAGCAGCTCCAGGGTCGGCGGCGGCCAGTACTTC. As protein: CASSSRVGGGQYF. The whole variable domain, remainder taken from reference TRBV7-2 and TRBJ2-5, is GAGVSQSPSNKVTEKGKDVELRCDPISGHTALYWYRQSLGQGLEFLIYFQGNSAPDKSGLPSDRFSAERTGGSVSTLTIQRTQQEDSAVYLCASSSRVGGGQYFGPGTRLLVL.

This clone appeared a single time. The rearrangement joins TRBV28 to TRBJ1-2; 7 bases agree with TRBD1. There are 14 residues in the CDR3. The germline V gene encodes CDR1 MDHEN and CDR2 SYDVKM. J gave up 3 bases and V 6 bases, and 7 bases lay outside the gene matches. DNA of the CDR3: TGTGCCAGCAGACGGACAGGAACCTACTATGGCTACACCTTC. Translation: CASRRTGTYYGYTF.

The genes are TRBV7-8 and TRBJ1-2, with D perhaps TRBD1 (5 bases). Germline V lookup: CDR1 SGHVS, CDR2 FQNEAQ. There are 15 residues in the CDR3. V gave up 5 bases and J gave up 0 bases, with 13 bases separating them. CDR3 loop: CASSPPGGANYGYTF. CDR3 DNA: TGTGCCAGCAGCCCCCCGGGGGGGGCTAACTATGGCTACACCTTC.

The CDR3 DNA reads as TGTGCCATCCCGGGACAGTGGTCACCCCTCCACTTT. It yields the protein CAIPGQWSPLHF. The chain joins TRBV3-1 (or the pseudogene TRBV3-2) to TRBJ1-6, with 7 bases identical to TRBD1. This CDR3 spans 12 amino acids. Germline loops: CDR1 LGHDT, CDR2 YNNKEL (reference sequence). V lost 10 bases and J lost 10; bases outside the gene matches: 7.

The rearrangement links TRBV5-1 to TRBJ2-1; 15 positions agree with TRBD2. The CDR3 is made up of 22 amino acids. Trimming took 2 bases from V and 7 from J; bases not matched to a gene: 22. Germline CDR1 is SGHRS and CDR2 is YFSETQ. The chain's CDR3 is CASSFPLAEGLAGGPGWNEQFF. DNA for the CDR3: TGCGCCAGCAGCTTCCCGCTGGCGGAAGGACTAGCGGGGGGGCCGGGTTGGAATGAGCAGTTCTTC.